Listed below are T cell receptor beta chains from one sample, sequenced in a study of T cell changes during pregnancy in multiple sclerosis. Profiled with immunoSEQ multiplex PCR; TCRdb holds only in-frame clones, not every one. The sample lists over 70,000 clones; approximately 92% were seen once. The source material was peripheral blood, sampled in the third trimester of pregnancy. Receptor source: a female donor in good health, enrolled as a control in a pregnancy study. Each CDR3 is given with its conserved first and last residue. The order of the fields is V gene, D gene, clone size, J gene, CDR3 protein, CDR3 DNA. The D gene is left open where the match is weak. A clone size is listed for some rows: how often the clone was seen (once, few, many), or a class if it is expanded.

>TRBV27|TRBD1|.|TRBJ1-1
CASSWDRNTEAFF
TGTGCCAGCAGTTGGGACAGGAACACTGAAGCTTTCTTT
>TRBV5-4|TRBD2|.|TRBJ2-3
CASAPASGRTRTDTQYF
TGTGCCTCCGCTCCTGCTAGCGGGAGGACGAGAACAGATACGCAGTATTTT
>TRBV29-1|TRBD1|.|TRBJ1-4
CSVEGTGQEKLFF
TGCAGCGTTGAAGGGACAGGGCAAGAAAAACTGTTTTTT
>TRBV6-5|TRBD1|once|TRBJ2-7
CASSYSTGDYEQYF
TGTGCCAGCAGTTACTCGACAGGGGACTACGAGCAGTACTTC
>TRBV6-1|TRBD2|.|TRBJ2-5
CASSEATSGGQETQYF
TGTGCCAGCAGTGAGGCGACTAGCGGGGGGCAAGAGACCCAGTACTTC
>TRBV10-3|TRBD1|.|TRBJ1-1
CATSGTGYNENTEAFF
TGTGCCACCTCCGGGACAGGGTATAATGAGAACACTGAAGCTTTCTTT
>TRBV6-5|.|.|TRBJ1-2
CASSPDRGSYGYTF
TGTGCCAGCAGTCCGGACCGGGGGAGTTATGGCTACACCTTC
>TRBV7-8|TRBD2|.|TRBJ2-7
CASSPPGTSYEQYF
TGTGCCAGCAGCCCCCCCGGGACTAGCTACGAGCAGTACTTC
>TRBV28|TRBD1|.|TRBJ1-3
CASSSWDRGNTIYF
TGTGCCAGCAGTTCGTGGGACAGGGGAAACACCATATATTTT
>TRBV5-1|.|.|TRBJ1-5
CASSTGGQPQHF
TGCGCCAGCAGCACGGGTGGTCAGCCCCAGCATTTT
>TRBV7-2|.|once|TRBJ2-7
CASSPSRVEQYF
TGTGCCAGCAGCCCCTCTCGGGTCGAGCAGTACTTC
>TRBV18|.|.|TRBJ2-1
CASSPRQGYNEQFF
TGTGCCAGCTCACCACGGCAGGGTTACAATGAGCAGTTCTTC
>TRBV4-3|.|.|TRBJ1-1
CASSQDSGTEAFF
TGCGCCAGCAGCCAAGACAGTGGCACTGAAGCTTTCTTT
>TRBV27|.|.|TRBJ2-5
CASSFSSSISGEETQYF
TGTGCCAGCAGTTTTTCCTCCTCAATTTCGGGTGAAGAGACCCAGTACTTC
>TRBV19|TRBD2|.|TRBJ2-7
CASSIFLAGGLVEQYF
TGTGCCAGTAGTATCTTCTTGGCGGGAGGACTTGTGGAGCAGTACTTC
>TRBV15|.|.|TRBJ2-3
CATSRDSYSTDTQYF
TGTGCCACCAGCAGAGATTCGTATTCCACAGATACGCAGTATTTT
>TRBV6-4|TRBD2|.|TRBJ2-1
CASRLPGLPYNEQFF
TGTGCCAGCAGATTACCGGGACTACCTTACAATGAGCAGTTCTTC
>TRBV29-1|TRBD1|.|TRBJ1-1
CSVEGEGAYTEAFF
TGCAGCGTTGAAGGCGAGGGGGCGTACACTGAAGCTTTCTTT
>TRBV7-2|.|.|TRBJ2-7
CASSSGVFSYEQYF
TGTGCCAGCAGCTCAGGGGTCTTCTCCTACGAGCAGTACTTC
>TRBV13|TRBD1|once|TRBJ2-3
CASSFPGQGLDTQYF
TGTGCCAGCAGTTTTCCGGGACAGGGGCTAGATACGCAGTATTTT
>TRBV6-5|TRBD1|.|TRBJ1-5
CASSTGQGQPQHF
TGTGCCAGCAGTACAGGACAGGGGCAGCCCCAGCATTTT
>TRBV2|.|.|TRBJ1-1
CASRAGPSNENTEAFF
TGTGCCAGCAGAGCAGGGCCCTCTAATGAGAACACTGAAGCTTTCTTT
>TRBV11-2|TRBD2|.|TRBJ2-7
CASSLTSGSSYEQYF
TGTGCCAGCAGCTTGACTAGCGGGAGCTCCTACGAGCAGTACTTC